This TCR beta chain emerged from a study of patients and donors after allogeneic stem cell transplantation. TCRdb reanalysed the RT-PCR reads using MiXCR and keeps one entry per CDR3 protein. The repertoire includes approximately 170,000 distinct CDR3 sequences, approximately 24% of them detected once, and roughly 26% sits in the top ten. CDR1 and CDR2 from the germline V gene are KGHSH and LQKENI. The V end was cut by 1 base, the J end by 0 bases, with 9 bases between. The CDR3 runs 15 residues. This receptor was taken from a human donor who was either an allogeneic HSCT recipient or a stem cell or donor lymphocyte infusion donor (not recorded which). It is not recorded whose cells these are; they may come from a transplant donor. V is TRBV18 and J is TRBJ2-5, with D uncertain. Sequencing was carried out using blood, either unsorted or a sorted T cell fraction (not recorded which). CDR3 region: CASSPRSGNQETQYF. In DNA form, the CDR3 reads TGTGCCAGCTCACCACGTTCGGGTAACCAAGAGACCCAGTACTTC.